Below are 32 T cell receptor beta chains sequenced from a single sample in a study of CXCR3-negative and CXCR3-positive naive CD8 T cells. Study-level findings and limits: Naive cells that were CXCR3-positive had more hydrophobic TRB CDR3s (compared with CXCR3-negative naive cells).

No antigen has been identified for these receptors. UMI labels and 5' RACE were used to prepare the TRB cDNA libraries. TCRdb reprocessed the 5' RACE reads, keeping one entry per CDR3 protein, no DNA. Its table lists roughly 100,000 distinct CDR3 sequences. The material sequenced was naive CXCR3+ CD8+ T cells from blood. The subset was: CD45RO-CCR7+CD27+CD95- naive CD8+ T cells expressing CXCR3 (TNR3+). The origin of the receptors is a human donor in good health. Some clones in this sample may be carry-over from other donors' samples.

The chain recombines TRBV29-1 with TRBJ2-3; TCRdb picks TRBD2, but there is no DNA to check that call. Per the germline V gene, CDR1 is SQVTM and CDR2 is ANQGSEA. This CDR3 has 16 residues. The CDR3: CSSRAGGLAGADTQYF.

V and J are TRBV7-9 and TRBJ2-5; there is no DNA to check the TCRdb D call of TRBD2. This CDR3 region has 14 residues. Germline CDR1 and CDR2: SEHNR and FQNEAQ (reference sequence). The CDR3 sequence is CASSAHGGGETQYF.

The V call is TRBV3-1, the J call TRBJ2-5; TCRdb picks TRBD2, but there is no DNA to check that call. The V gene's germline CDR1 is LGHDT and CDR2 YNNKEL (reference sequence). CDR3 length: 16 amino acids. The CDR3 here is CASSLKREGLMETQYF.

The chain is built from TRBV5-6 and TRBJ2-3; TCRdb outputs TRBD1, but without DNA this stays unchecked. This CDR3 contains 17 residues. Germline V gives CDR1 SGHDT, CDR2 YYEEEE. CDR3 amino acids: CASSWGDIGGPTDTQYF.

The gene calls are TRBV7-2 and TRBJ2-1; TCRdb's D gene call, TRBD1, goes unchecked for lack of DNA. The CDR3 is made up of 15 amino acids. The germline CDR1 and CDR2 sequences are SGHTA and FQGNSA. Here the CDR3 reads CASSLEVRVYNEQFF.

The V gene is TRBV7-2, the J gene TRBJ2-1; TCRdb selects TRBD2, and the lack of DNA leaves this call unchecked. This CDR3 region has 18 residues. Germline V gene data show CDR1 as SGHTA and CDR2 as FQGNSA. The CDR3 reads CASSLVGAVGTIYNEQFF.

The V call is TRBV20-1, the J call TRBJ1-1; the D call of TRBD1 rests on TCRdb alone, since no DNA is present to check it. The CDR3 is 13 amino acids. From germline, CDR1 is DFQATT and CDR2 SNEGSKA (reference sequence). The CDR3 reads CSAAGGGDTEAFF.

V and J are TRBV4-1 and TRBJ2-2; checking the TCRdb D call of TRBD1 is not possible without DNA. The CDR3 is made up of 13 amino acids. Germline lookup yields CDR1 MGHRA and CDR2 YSYEKL. CDR3: CASSQQGSGELFF.

The chain joins TRBV20-1 to TRBJ1-1; TCRdb indicates TRBD1, and absent DNA this call remains unverified. The V gene's germline CDR1 is DFQATT and CDR2 SNEGSKA (reference sequence). This CDR3 spans 15 amino acids. This CDR3 reads CSARALQGASTEAFF.

The J gene is TRBJ2-1, the V gene TRBV5-4. The CDR3 contains 13 residues. Germline V gene sequence: CDR1 SGHNT, CDR2 YYREEE (reference sequence). The CDR3 reads CASSLAGFHEQFF.

CDR3: CASRPAPGESYEQYF. J is TRBJ2-7 and V is TRBV7-8; no DNA is available, so the TRBD1 call from TCRdb remains unchecked. The CDR3 has 15 amino acids. Germline V gene lookup returns CDR1 SGHVS and CDR2 FQNEAQ.

The chain couples TRBV6-5 to TRBJ1-5. The CDR3 is 11 residues long. CDR1 and CDR2 from the germline V gene are MNHEY and SVGAGI. CDR3 loop: CASGLNQPQHF.

The rearrangement links TRBV7-9 to TRBJ2-3. The CDR3 is made up of 11 amino acids. Germline loops: CDR1 SEHNR, CDR2 FQNEAQ (reference sequence). The CDR3 here is CASSFDDTQYF.

This sequence joins TRBV19 and TRBJ2-7. Germline CDR1 LNHDA, CDR2 SQIVND (reference sequence). This CDR3 has 14 amino acids. CDR3: CASSIAADSYEQYF. Based on the CDR3 plus reference TRBV19 and TRBJ2-7, the full variable domain is DGGITQSPKYLFRKEGQNVTLSCEQNLNHDAMYWYRQDPGQGLRLIYYSQIVNDFQKGDIAEGYSVSREKKESFPLTVTSAQKNPTAFYLCASSIAADSYEQYFGPGTRLTVT.

The V gene is TRBV7-9, the J gene TRBJ1-1. Germline-derived CDR1 and CDR2 are SEHNR and FQNEAQ (reference sequence). CDR3 size: 14 residues. The CDR3 sequence is CASSLADRNTEAFF.

The V gene is TRBV5-1, the J gene TRBJ1-1. The CDR3 is 13 residues long. Germline CDR1 reads SGHRS; CDR2 reads YFSETQ. The CDR3 sequence: CASSLEGIAEAFF.

CDR3 residues: CASMWGFREKLFF. V gene TRBV12-3 or TRBV12-4 combines with J gene TRBJ1-4. The CDR3 is 13 residues long.

The chain recombines TRBV11-2 with TRBJ2-5; no DNA is available, so the TRBD1 call from TCRdb remains unchecked. CDR1 is SGHAT, CDR2 FQNNGV, per germline. The CDR3 has 16 amino acids. The CDR3 reads CASSLTTGDSQETQYF.

The chain employs TRBV10-3 and TRBJ2-3; the D call of TRBD2 rests on TCRdb alone, since no DNA is present to check it. The CDR3 spans 17 residues. CDR1 and CDR2 (germline): ENHRY, SYGVKD. The chain's CDR3 is CAISESASGLSTDTQYF.

The chain uses TRBV29-1 and TRBJ2-3; TCRdb gives TRBD1 as the D gene, but with no DNA this cannot be confirmed. The CDR3 consists of 14 residues. The germline CDR1 and CDR2 sequences are SQVTM and ANQGSEA. This CDR3 reads CSVGGQGRTDTQYF.

V is TRBV27 and J is TRBJ1-2. This CDR3 has 15 amino acids. In germline, CDR1 is MNHEY, CDR2 SMNVEV (reference sequence). CDR3: CASKVLAGWNYGYTF.

This sequence joins TRBV28 and TRBJ2-5. The CDR3 is 12 amino acids. Germline assignment: CDR1 MDHEN and CDR2 SYDVKM. The CDR3 here is CASSLAAETQYF. Based on the CDR3 plus reference TRBV28 and TRBJ2-5, the full variable domain is DVKVTQSSRYLVKRTGEKVFLECVQDMDHENMFWYRQDPGLGLRLIYFSYDVKMKEKGDIPEGYSVSREKKERFSLILESASTNQTSMYLCASSLAAETQYFGPGTRLLVL.

The chain couples TRBV4-1 to TRBJ2-7; TCRdb returns TRBD1, unconfirmable since there is no DNA. From germline, CDR1 is MGHRA and CDR2 YSYEKL. This CDR3 is built from 13 residues. CDR3 loop: CASSPGPNYEQYF.

V usage is TRBV7-9 and J usage is TRBJ2-1; TCRdb's D call of TRBD1 is untestable without DNA. Germline values: CDR1 SEHNR, CDR2 FQNEAQ (reference sequence). There are 16 residues in the CDR3. Here the CDR3 reads CASSLAHGEGGNEQFF.

The rearrangement links TRBV14 to TRBJ2-7; TCRdb returns TRBD1, unconfirmable since there is no DNA. The CDR3 sequence is 14 residues long. Germline V gene lookup returns CDR1 SGHDN and CDR2 FVKESK. The CDR3 loop is CASSRTGESYEQYF.

The genes are TRBV7-9 and TRBJ1-1. Germline V CDR1 and CDR2: SEHNR, FQNEAQ (reference sequence). The CDR3 is 11 residues long. CDR3 protein: CASSLGDQAFF.

CDR3 amino acids: CASRALAGSSNEQLF. The chain couples TRBV2 to TRBJ2-1; TCRdb calls TRBD2, which cannot be checked without DNA. CDR3 length: 15 amino acids. Germline CDR1 reads SNHLY; CDR2 reads FYNNEI.

The V and J genes are TRBV10-1 and TRBJ2-2. From germline, CDR1 is WNHNN and CDR2 SYGVQD (reference sequence). This CDR3 is 13 amino acids long. The CDR3 loop reads CASSDLNTGELFF.

This sequence joins TRBV23-1 and TRBJ2-7; TCRdb returns TRBD1, unconfirmable since there is no DNA. TRBV23-1 is an ORF, and what it does is uncertain. CDR3 length: 11 amino acids. The CDR3 spells CASSRIGEQYF.

The genes are TRBV27 and TRBJ2-7. There are 13 residues in the CDR3. Germline V gene sequence: CDR1 MNHEY, CDR2 SMNVEV (reference sequence). CDR3 sequence reads: CASSLSSTYEQYF.

The chain links TRBV29-1 to TRBJ1-1. The V gene's germline CDR1 is SQVTM and CDR2 ANQGSEA. This CDR3 region has 11 residues. The CDR3 sequence is CSVGEDTEAFF.

This chain joins TRBV7-9 and TRBJ2-1; TCRdb's D gene call, TRBD2, goes unchecked for lack of DNA. Germline V gives CDR1 SEHNR, CDR2 FQNEAQ (reference sequence). This CDR3 comprises 17 residues. The CDR3 spells CASSPPGLAGNYNEQFF.